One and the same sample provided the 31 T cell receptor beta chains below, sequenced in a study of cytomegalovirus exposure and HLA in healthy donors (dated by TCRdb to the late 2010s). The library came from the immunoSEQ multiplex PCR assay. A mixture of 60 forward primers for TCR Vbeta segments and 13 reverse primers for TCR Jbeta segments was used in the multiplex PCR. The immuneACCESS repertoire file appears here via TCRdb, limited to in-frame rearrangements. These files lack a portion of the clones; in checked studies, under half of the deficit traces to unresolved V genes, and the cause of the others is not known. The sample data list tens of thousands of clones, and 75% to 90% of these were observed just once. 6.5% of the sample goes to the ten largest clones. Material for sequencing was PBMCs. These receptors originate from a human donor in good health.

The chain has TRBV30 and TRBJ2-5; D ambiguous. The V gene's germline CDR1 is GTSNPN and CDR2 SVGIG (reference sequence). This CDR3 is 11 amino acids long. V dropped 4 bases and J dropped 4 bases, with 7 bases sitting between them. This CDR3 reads CAWTSGETQYF. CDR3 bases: TGTGCCTGGACGTCGGGAGAGACCCAGTACTTC.

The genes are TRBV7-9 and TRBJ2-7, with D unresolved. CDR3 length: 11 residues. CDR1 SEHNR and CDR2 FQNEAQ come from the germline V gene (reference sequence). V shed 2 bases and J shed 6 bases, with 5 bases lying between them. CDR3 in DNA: TGTGCCAGCAGCTTAAACACCGAGCAGTACTTC. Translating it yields CASSLNTEQYF.

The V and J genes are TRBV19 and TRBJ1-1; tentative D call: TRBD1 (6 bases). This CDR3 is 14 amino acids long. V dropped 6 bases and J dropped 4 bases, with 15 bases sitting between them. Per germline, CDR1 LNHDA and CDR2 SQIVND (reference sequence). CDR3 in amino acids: CASSHTGSFTEAFF. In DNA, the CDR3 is TGTGCCAGTAGCCACACAGGGTCGTTCACTGAAGCTTTCTTT.

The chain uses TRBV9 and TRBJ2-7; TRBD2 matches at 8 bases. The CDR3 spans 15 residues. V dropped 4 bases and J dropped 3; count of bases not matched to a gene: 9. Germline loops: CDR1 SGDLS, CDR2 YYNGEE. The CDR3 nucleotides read TGTGCCAGCAGCCCCCTCACCGGGGGGGTCTACGAGCAGTACTTC. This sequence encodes CASSPLTGGVYEQYF.

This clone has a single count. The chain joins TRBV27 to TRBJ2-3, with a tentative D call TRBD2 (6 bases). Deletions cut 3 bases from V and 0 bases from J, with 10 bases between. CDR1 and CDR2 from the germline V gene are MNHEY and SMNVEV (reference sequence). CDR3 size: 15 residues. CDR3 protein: CASSFFSGSTDTQYF. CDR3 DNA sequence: TGTGCCAGCAGTTTCTTTAGCGGAAGCACAGATACGCAGTATTTT.

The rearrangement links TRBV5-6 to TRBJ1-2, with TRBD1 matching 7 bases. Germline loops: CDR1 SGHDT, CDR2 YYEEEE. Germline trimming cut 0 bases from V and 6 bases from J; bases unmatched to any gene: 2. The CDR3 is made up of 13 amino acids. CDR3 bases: TGTGCCAGCAGCTTGGGGACAGGCGATGGCTACACCTTC. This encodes CASSLGTGDGYTF.

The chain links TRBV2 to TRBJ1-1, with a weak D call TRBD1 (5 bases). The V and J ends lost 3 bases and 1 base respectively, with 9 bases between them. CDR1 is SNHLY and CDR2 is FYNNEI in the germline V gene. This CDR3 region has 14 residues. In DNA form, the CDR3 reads TGTGCCAGCAGTGAGCGGGGGACGAACACTGAAGCTTTCTTT. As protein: CASSERGTNTEAFF.

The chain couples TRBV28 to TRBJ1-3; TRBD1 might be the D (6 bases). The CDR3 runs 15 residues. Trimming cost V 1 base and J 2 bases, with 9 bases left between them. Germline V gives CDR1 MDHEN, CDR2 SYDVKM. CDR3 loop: CASSLSTGTGNTIYF. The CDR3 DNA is TGTGCCAGCAGTTTATCCACAGGGACTGGAAACACCATATATTTT.

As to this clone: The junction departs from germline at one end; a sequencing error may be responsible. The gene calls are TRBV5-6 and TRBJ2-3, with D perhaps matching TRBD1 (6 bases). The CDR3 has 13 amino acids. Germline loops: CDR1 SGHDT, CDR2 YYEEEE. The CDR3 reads CASSLDRVDPQYF. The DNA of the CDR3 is TGTGCCAGCAGCTTGGACAGGGTAGATCCGCAGTATTTT. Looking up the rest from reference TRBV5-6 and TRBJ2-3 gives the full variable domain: DAGVTQSPTHLIKTRGQQVTLRCSPKSGHDTVSWYQQALGQGPQFIFQYYEEEERQRGNFPDRFSGHQFPNYSSELNVNALLLGDSALYLCASSLDRVDPQYFGPGTRLTVL.

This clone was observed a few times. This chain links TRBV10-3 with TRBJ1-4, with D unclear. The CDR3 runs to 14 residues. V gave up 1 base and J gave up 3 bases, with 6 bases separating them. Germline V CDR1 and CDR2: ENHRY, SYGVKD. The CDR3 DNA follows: TGTGCCATCAGTGAGTACAGTTCTAATGAAAAACTGTTTTTT. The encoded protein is CAISEYSSNEKLFF.

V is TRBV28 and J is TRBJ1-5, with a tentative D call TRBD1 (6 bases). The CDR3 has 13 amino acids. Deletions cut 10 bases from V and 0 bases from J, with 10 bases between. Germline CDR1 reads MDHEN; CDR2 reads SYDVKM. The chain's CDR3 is CATQGYSNQPQHF. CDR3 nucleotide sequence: TGTGCCACACAGGGTTATAGCAATCAGCCCCAGCATTTT.

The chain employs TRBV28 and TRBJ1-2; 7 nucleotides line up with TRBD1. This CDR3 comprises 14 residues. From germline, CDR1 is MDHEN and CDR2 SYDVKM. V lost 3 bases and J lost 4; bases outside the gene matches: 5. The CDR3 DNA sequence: TGTGCCAGCAGTTTTGGGACAGCGTCCTATGGCTACACCTTC. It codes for CASSFGTASYGYTF.

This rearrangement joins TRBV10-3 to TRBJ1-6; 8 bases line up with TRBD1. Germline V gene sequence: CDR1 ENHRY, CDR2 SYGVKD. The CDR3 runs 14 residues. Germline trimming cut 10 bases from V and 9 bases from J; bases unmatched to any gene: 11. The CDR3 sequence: CATRSGTGVSPLHF. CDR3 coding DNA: TGTGCCACCCGCTCCGGGACAGGAGTTTCACCCCTCCACTTT.

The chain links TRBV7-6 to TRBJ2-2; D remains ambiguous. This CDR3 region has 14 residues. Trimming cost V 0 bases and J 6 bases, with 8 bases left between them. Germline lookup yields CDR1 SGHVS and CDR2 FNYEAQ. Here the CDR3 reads CASSLALRPGELFF. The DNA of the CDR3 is TGTGCCAGCAGCTTAGCACTACGACCCGGGGAGCTGTTTTTT.

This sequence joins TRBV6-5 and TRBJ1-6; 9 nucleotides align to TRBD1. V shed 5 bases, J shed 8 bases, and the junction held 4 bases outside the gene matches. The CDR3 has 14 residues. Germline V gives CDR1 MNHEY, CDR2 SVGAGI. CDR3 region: CASSKGQGYSPLHF. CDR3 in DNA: TGTGCCAGCAGTAAGGGACAGGGTTATTCACCCCTCCACTTT.

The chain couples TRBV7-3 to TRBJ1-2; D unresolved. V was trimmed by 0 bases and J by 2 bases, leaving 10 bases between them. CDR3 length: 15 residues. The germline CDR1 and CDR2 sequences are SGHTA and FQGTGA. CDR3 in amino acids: CASSLTGGQNYGYTF. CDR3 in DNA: TGTGCCAGCAGCTTAACGGGCGGGCAGAACTATGGCTACACCTTC.

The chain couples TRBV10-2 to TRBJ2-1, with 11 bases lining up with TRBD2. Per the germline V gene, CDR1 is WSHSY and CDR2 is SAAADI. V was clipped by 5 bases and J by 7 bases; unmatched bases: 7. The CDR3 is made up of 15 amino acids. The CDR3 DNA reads TGCGCCAGCAGTCAGCTAGCGGGGGGATCGAATGAGCAGTTCTTC. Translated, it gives CASSQLAGGSNEQFF.

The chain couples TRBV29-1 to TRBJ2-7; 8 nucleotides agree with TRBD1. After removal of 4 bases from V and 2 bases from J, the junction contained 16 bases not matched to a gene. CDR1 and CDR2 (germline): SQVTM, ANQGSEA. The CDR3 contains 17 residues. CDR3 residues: CSVVTRNQGAPTYEQYF. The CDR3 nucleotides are TGCAGCGTTGTGACCCGTAACCAGGGGGCTCCTACCTACGAGCAGTACTTC.

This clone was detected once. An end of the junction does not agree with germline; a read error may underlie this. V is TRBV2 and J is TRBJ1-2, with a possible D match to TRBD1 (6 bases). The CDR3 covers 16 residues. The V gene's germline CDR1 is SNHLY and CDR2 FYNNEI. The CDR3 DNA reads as TGTGCCAGCATCGAAAAGGGGGACACCCTTAGAGGAGGCTACCCCTTC. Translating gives CASIEKGDTLRGGYPF.

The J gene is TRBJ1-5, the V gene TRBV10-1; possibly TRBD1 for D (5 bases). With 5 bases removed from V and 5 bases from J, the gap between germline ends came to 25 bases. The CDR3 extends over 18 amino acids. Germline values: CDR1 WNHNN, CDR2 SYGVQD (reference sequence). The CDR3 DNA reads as TGCGCCAGCAGTTGCCAGTCGGTCAGGGCTCGACCACATCAGCCCCAGCATTTT. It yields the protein CASSCQSVRARPHQPQHF.

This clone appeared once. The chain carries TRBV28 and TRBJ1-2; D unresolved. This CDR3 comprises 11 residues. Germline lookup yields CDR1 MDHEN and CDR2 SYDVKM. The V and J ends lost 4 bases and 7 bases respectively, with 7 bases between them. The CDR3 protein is CASSSPRGYTF. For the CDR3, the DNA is TGTGCCAGCAGTTCTCCTCGTGGCTACACCTTC.

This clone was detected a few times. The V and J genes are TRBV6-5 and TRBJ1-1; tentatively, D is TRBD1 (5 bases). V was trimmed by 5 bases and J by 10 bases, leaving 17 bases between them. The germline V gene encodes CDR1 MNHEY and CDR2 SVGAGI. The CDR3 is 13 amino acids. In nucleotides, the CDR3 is TGTGCCAGCAGTCGGGGGATTGACGGAAGAGCTTTCTTT. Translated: CASSRGIDGRAFF.

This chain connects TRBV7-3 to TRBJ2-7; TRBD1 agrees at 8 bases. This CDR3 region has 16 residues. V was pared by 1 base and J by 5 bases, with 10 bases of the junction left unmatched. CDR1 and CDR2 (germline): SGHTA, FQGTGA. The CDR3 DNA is TGTGCCAGCAGCTTAAACAACCCGGCAGGGGGCAACGAGCAGTACTTC. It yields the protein CASSLNNPAGGNEQYF.

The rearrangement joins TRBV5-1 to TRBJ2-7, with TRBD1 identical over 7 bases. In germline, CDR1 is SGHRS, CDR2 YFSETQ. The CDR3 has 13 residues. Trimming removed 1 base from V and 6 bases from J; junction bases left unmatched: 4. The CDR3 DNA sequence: TGCGCCAGCAGCTTGACAGGGGTTATCGAGCAGTACTTC. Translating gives CASSLTGVIEQYF.

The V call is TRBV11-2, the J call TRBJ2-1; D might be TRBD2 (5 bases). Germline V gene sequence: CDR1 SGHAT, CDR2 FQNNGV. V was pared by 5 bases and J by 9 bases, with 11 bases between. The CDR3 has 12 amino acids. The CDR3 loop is CASSNQRLEQFF. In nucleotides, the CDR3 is TGTGCCAGCAGCAACCAGCGGCTTGAGCAGTTCTTC.

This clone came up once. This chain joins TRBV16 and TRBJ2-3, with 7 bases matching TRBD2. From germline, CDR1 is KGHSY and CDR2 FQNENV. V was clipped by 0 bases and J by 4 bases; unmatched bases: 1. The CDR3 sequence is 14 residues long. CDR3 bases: TGTGCCAGCAGCCAATCGGCGGGGGCAGATACGCAGTATTTT. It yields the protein CASSQSAGADTQYF. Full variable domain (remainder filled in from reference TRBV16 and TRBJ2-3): GEEVAQTPKHLVRGEGQKAKLYCAPIKGHSYVFWYQQVLKNEFKFLISFQNENVFDETGMPKERFSAKCLPNSPCSLEIQATKLEDSAVYFCASSQSAGADTQYFGPGTRLTVL.

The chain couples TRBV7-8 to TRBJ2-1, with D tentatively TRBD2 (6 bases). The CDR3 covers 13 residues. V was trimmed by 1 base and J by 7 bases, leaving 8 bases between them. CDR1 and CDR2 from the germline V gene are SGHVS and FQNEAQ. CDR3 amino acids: CASSLDRGNEQFF. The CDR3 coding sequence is TGTGCCAGCAGCTTAGATCGGGGGAATGAGCAGTTCTTC. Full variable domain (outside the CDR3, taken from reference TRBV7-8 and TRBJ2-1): GAGVSQSPRYKVAKRGQDVALRCDPISGHVSLFWYQQALGQGPEFLTYFQNEAQLDKSGLPSDRFFAERPEGSVSTLKIQRTQQEDSAVYLCASSLDRGNEQFFGPGTRLTVL.

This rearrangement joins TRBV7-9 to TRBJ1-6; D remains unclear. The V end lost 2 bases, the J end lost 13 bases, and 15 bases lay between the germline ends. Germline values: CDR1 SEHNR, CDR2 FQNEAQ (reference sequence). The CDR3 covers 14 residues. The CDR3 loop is CASSLFAGYAPLHF. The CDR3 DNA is TGTGCCAGCAGCTTATTTGCGGGTTACGCTCCCCTCCACTTT.

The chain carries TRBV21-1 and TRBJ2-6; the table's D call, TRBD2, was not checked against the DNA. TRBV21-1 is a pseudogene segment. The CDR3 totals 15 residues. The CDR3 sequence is CASSKGEAGANVLTF. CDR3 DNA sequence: TGTGCCAGCAGCAAAGGAGAGGCTGGGGCCAACGTCCTGACTTTC.

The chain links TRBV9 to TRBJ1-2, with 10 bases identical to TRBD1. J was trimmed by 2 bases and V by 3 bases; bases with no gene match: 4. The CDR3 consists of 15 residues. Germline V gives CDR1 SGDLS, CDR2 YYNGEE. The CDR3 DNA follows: TGTGCCAGCAGCGCCACGGACAGGGGGAACTATGGCTACACCTTC. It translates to CASSATDRGNYGYTF.

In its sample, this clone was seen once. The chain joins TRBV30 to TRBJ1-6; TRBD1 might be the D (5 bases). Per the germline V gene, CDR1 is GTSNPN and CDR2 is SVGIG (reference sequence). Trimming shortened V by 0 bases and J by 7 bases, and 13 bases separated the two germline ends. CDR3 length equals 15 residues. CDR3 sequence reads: CAWSVGGGGNSPLHF. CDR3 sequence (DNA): TGTGCCTGGAGTGTAGGCGGGGGGGGAAATTCACCCCTCCACTTT.